This T cell receptor (beta chain) appears in the sequencing data of a study of T-cell reconstitution after alpha-beta-depleted transplantation in children. General study points: Several hundred expanded graft clones reportedly were the source of alpha-beta T cells about two months after transplant. One year after transplant, T-cell counts and diversity came mostly from newly produced T cells.

This clonotype came up many times. Its antigen is not identified. The germline V and J ends were trimmed by 0 bases and 5 bases, with 8 bases remaining between them. Germline V gene sequence: CDR1 SGHRS, CDR2 YFSETQ. The CDR3 has 13 amino acids. Unique molecular identifiers were incorporated when the TCRbeta library was constructed. TCRdb re-derived calls from the PCR reads in MiXCR, one entry per CDR3 protein. In the table there are some 600,000 distinct CDR3 sequences, roughly 13% of which are singletons. V and J are TRBV5-1 and TRBJ2-5; D perhaps matches TRBD2 (5 bases). The material sequenced was PBMCs, mostly from graft donor cells, taken 360 days after TCRalphabeta/CD19-depleted stem cell transplant. This clonotype originated in a male patient younger than 18 who had a stem cell transplant for acute myeloid leukemia, so the T cells may come from the graft donor. CDR3 sequence: CASSLDLAETQYF. Here the CDR3 DNA reads TGCGCCAGCAGCTTGGACCTAGCTGAGACCCAGTACTTC.